This T cell receptor (beta chain) is from a study of blood T cell repertoires in COVID-19. Repertoires were generated with immunoSEQ multiplex PCR, while TCRdb's copy carries only in-frame clones and drops some. The sample shows under 85,000 clones, around 89% of them seen only once. The germline CDR1 and CDR2 sequences are MNHEY and SVGAGI. The germline V and J ends were trimmed by 8 bases and 6 bases, with 13 bases remaining between them. The length of the CDR3 is 13 residues. The sequenced sample consisted of peripheral blood. This TCR was sampled from a man in his fifties with acute or convalescent COVID-19. The V and J genes are TRBV6-5 and TRBJ1-4; a possible D gene is TRBD1 (5 bases). The chain's CDR3 is CASGGTLDEKLFF. The CDR3 nucleotides read TGTGCCAGCGGGGGGACCTTGGATGAAAAACTGTTTTTT.